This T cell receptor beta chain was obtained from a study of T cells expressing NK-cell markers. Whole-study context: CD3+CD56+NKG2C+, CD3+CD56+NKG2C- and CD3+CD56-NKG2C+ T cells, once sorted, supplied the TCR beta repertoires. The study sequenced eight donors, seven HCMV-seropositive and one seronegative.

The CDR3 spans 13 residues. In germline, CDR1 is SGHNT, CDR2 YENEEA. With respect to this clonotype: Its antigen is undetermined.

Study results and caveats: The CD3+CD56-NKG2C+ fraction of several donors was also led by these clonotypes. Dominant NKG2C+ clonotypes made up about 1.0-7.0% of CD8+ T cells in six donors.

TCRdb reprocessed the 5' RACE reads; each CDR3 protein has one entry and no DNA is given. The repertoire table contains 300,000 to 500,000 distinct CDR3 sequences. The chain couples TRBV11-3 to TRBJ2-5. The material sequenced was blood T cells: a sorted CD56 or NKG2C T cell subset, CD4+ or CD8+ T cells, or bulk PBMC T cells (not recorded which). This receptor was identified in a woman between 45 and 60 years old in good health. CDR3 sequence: CASSLNSRETQYF.